One and the same sample provided the 25 T cell receptor beta chains below, sequenced in a study of cytomegalovirus exposure and HLA in healthy donors. PCR used 60 Vbeta primers and 13 Jbeta primers. The method was immunoSEQ multiplex PCR; TCRdb's version includes in-frame clones alone and lacks a portion of them. The repertoire holds some 150,000 clones, with about 70% as singletons. The specimen sequenced was PBMCs. The source of these receptors is a woman in her thirties or forties in good health and CMV-seronegative.

The chain carries TRBV19 and TRBJ2-3, with D possibly TRBD1 on 6 matching bases. The ends were cut back, 5 bases at V and 0 bases at J, with 12 bases in the middle. The CDR3 covers 15 residues. Germline-derived CDR1 and CDR2 are LNHDA and SQIVND (reference sequence). The CDR3 is CASSLRDISTDTQYF. CDR3 in DNA: TGTGCCAGTAGTCTCCGGGACATAAGCACAGATACGCAGTATTTT.

The chain uses TRBV27 and TRBJ1-5, with a tentative D call TRBD1 (6 bases). Trimming shortened V by 6 bases and J by 0 bases, and 9 bases separated the two germline ends. The CDR3 runs to 14 residues. CDR1 MNHEY and CDR2 SMNVEV come from the germline V gene (reference sequence). The CDR3 nucleotides are TGTGCCAGCAGAACAGGGAATAGCAATCAGCCCCAGCATTTT. This sequence encodes CASRTGNSNQPQHF.

This clone has just a few counts. The V call is TRBV11-3, the J call TRBJ1-1; TRBD1 might be the D (5 bases). Germline V gene lookup returns CDR1 SGHNT and CDR2 YENEEA. There are 11 residues in the CDR3. V lost 11 bases, J lost 5 bases, and 12 bases lay in between. The CDR3, as DNA: TGTGCCGGACCTCAGGGAACTGAAGCTTTCTTT. Translation: CAGPQGTEAFF.

In its sample, this clone was seen a few times. The rearrangement links TRBV18 to TRBJ1-2; no definite D call. The CDR3 covers 14 residues. CDR1 is KGHSH and CDR2 is LQKENI in the germline V gene. V lost 2 bases to trimming and J lost 2 bases, with 9 bases between them. CDR3 nucleotides: TGTGCCAGCTCACCAGAGCTAGAAAACTATGGCTACACCTTC. Protein product: CASSPELENYGYTF. Full variable domain (outside the CDR3, taken from reference TRBV18 and TRBJ1-2): NAGVMQNPRHLVRRRGQEARLRCSPMKGHSHVYWYRQLPEEGLKFMVYLQKENIIDESGMPKERFSAEFPKEGPSILRIQQVVRGDSAAYFCASSPELENYGYTFGSGTRLTVV.

The genes are TRBV27 and TRBJ1-2; TRBD1 agrees at 7 bases. The V gene end was trimmed by 6 bases and the J gene end by 4 bases; junction bases not matched to a gene: 5. Germline lookup yields CDR1 MNHEY and CDR2 SMNVEV (reference sequence). There are 13 residues in the CDR3. This CDR3 reads CASRSRGLYGYTF. The CDR3 DNA reads as TGTGCCAGCAGATCGAGGGGGCTCTATGGCTACACCTTC.

The rearrangement uses TRBV7-9 and TRBJ2-2, with D perhaps matching TRBD2 (5 bases). The V gene lost 3 bases and the J gene lost 2 bases, with 16 bases spanning the gap. Germline V gene data show CDR1 as SEHNR and CDR2 as FQNEAQ (reference sequence). CDR3 length: 17 amino acids. The CDR3 is CASSFRTPFINTGELFF. DNA for the CDR3: TGTGCCAGCAGCTTTAGGACTCCGTTTATCAACACCGGGGAGCTGTTTTTT.

The chain employs TRBV6-6 and TRBJ2-5, with a weak D call TRBD2 (7 bases). Germline loops: CDR1 MNHNY, CDR2 SVGAGI (reference sequence). Trimming removed 6 bases from V and 5 bases from J, with 10 bases in between. CDR3 length equals 12 residues. CDR3 residues: CASRGGRETQYF. CDR3 DNA sequence: TGTGCCAGCAGGGGGGGGCGGGAGACCCAGTACTTC.

This clone was recorded only once. The chain carries TRBV7-3 and TRBJ2-3; 10 bases line up with TRBD2. From germline, CDR1 is SGHTA and CDR2 FQGTGA. Trimming took 9 bases from V and 1 from J; bases not matched to a gene: 1. This CDR3 is built from 13 residues. The CDR3 sequence: CASTSGGTDTQYF. The DNA of the CDR3 is TGTGCCAGTACTAGCGGGGGCACAGATACGCAGTATTTT.

The V gene is TRBV7-9, the J gene TRBJ1-2; no definite D call. V was pared by 2 bases and J by 1 base, with 14 bases between. This CDR3 has 16 residues. Germline CDR1 is SEHNR and CDR2 is FQNEAQ (reference sequence). CDR3: CASSLFDPENNYGYTF. CDR3 nucleotides: TGTGCCAGCAGCTTATTTGATCCCGAGAATAACTATGGCTACACCTTC.

This clone has just one count. The chain recombines TRBV30 with TRBJ2-1; D possibly corresponds to TRBD2 (6 bases). Trimming cost V 5 bases and J 10 bases, with 21 bases left between them. Germline V CDR1 and CDR2: GTSNPN, SVGIG (reference sequence). This CDR3 comprises 14 residues. CDR3 sequence reads: CAWDPRLGPNEQFF. The CDR3 DNA sequence: TGTGCCTGGGATCCCCGACTAGGCCCTAACGAGCAGTTCTTC.

The chain employs TRBV9 and TRBJ2-1; D unclear. V was cut by 3 bases and J by 12 bases, with 13 bases left in between. Per germline, CDR1 SGDLS and CDR2 YYNGEE. This CDR3 has 12 residues. CDR3 coding DNA: TGTGCCAGCAGCGCCTTCGAGGATGGGCAGTTCTTC. This translates into CASSAFEDGQFF.

This clone showed up just once. V is TRBV30 and J is TRBJ2-7; 9 bases are shared with TRBD1. The CDR3 totals 15 residues. After removal of 3 bases from V and 0 bases from J, the junction contained 6 bases not matched to a gene. Germline-derived CDR1 and CDR2 are GTSNPN and SVGIG (reference sequence). The CDR3 DNA reads as TGTGCCTGGAGGGGCGGGACAGGGAGCTCCTACGAGCAGTACTTC. Translation gives CAWRGGTGSSYEQYF.

The gene calls are TRBV9 and TRBJ1-1; 9 bases map to TRBD1. CDR1 is SGDLS and CDR2 is YYNGEE in the germline V gene. There are 16 residues in the CDR3. V lost 3 bases, J lost 1 base, and 7 bases stayed unmatched. The CDR3: CASSDLLQGANTEAFF. The CDR3 DNA reads TGTGCCAGCAGCGACCTTTTACAGGGGGCGAACACTGAAGCTTTCTTT.

The J gene is TRBJ1-2, the V gene TRBV6-5, with TRBD1 identical over 8 bases. V was pared by 6 bases and J by 6 bases, with 9 bases of the junction left unmatched. The CDR3 has 14 amino acids. CDR1 MNHEY and CDR2 SVGAGI come from the germline V gene. CDR3 in DNA: TGTGCCAGCAGCCCCGGGACAGGCATTGATGGCTACACCTTC. Its protein product is CASSPGTGIDGYTF.

The V call is TRBV27, the J call TRBJ2-2; 8 positions agree with TRBD2. V trimming: 5 bases; J trimming: 3 bases; junction bases outside the gene matches: 5. The CDR3 contains 15 residues. CDR1 and CDR2 from the germline V gene are MNHEY and SMNVEV (reference sequence). CDR3 loop: CASSPGGAYTGELFF. The CDR3 bases are TGTGCCAGCAGTCCCGGGGGGGCTTACACCGGGGAGCTGTTTTTT.

This clone has only one observation. This chain connects TRBV14 to TRBJ1-2; tentatively, D is TRBD1 (5 bases). V lost 0 bases to trimming and J lost 4 bases, with 9 bases between them. CDR3 length: 14 residues. Germline CDR1 reads SGHDN; CDR2 reads FVKESK. The CDR3 nucleotides read TGTGCCAGCAGCCAAGACCTGGGGCCCTATGGCTACACCTTC. This sequence encodes CASSQDLGPYGYTF.

This clone turned up a few times. The V call is TRBV7-8, the J call TRBJ2-7; TRBD1 matches at 7 bases. V lost 1 base to trimming and J lost 1 base; unmatched junction nucleotides: 13. CDR1 and CDR2 (germline): SGHVS, FQNEAQ. This CDR3 has 18 amino acids. The CDR3 DNA reads TGTGCCAGCAGCTTAGTTGGGACAGTTTCTACCTCTTCCTACGAGCAGTACTTC. Protein: CASSLVGTVSTSSYEQYF.

The gene calls are TRBV11-2 and TRBJ1-1; unclear D gene. The V end was cut by 0 bases, the J end by 0 bases, with 11 bases between. CDR1 and CDR2 (germline): SGHAT, FQNNGV. The CDR3 sequence is 16 residues long. The DNA of the CDR3 is TGTGCCAGCAGCTTAGATCTAGATTTATTGAACACTGAAGCTTTCTTT. Encoded protein: CASSLDLDLLNTEAFF.

V usage is TRBV27 and J usage is TRBJ1-2, with D possibly being TRBD1 (5 bases). V was trimmed by 4 bases and J by 5 bases, leaving 14 bases between them. Germline V CDR1 and CDR2: MNHEY, SMNVEV (reference sequence). The CDR3 sequence is 14 residues long. The CDR3: CASSSLQADYGYTF. The CDR3 DNA reads as TGTGCCAGCAGTTCCCTACAGGCGGATTATGGCTACACCTTC.

The chain joins TRBV4-1 to TRBJ1-2, with 9 positions matching TRBD1. CDR1 is MGHRA and CDR2 is YSYEKL in the germline V gene. With V trimmed by 5 bases and J by 7 bases, 5 bases remained unmatched. The CDR3 is 13 residues long. Here the CDR3 DNA reads TGCGCCAGCAGCGCACAGGGGGCAGGTGGCTACACCTTC. Protein: CASSAQGAGGYTF.

The sample holds a few counts of this clone. The chain joins TRBV27 to TRBJ1-2; perhaps TRBD1 as D (5 bases). V was clipped by 3 bases and J by 0 bases, with 11 bases between them. The CDR3 loop spans 15 amino acids. Germline-derived CDR1 and CDR2 are MNHEY and SMNVEV (reference sequence). The CDR3, as DNA: TGTGCCAGCAGTTTCTCGGGGGGAACTAACTATGGCTACACCTTC. Protein sequence: CASSFSGGTNYGYTF.

This sequence joins TRBV4-1 and TRBJ2-3; D ambiguous. Germline lookup yields CDR1 MGHRA and CDR2 YSYEKL. This CDR3 has 13 residues. With 0 bases removed from V and 7 bases from J, the gap between germline ends came to 8 bases. CDR3 sequence: CASSQDETNTQYF. In nucleotides, the CDR3 is TGCGCCAGCAGCCAAGATGAGACAAATACGCAGTATTTT.

This clone has only a few counts. The CDR3 bases are TGTGCCAGCTCACAGTATTCGGTGAACACTGAAGCTTTCTTT. Translation: CASSQYSVNTEAFF. The chain combines TRBV18 with TRBJ1-1; no definite D call. V lost 4 bases and J lost 0, with 9 bases in between. Germline assignment: CDR1 KGHSH and CDR2 LQKENI. The CDR3 length is 14 residues.

The rearrangement links TRBV4-1 to TRBJ1-2; D might be TRBD1 (6 bases). This CDR3 contains 14 residues. Trimming stripped 1 base from V and 8 bases from J, with 14 bases between. From germline, CDR1 is MGHRA and CDR2 YSYEKL. Written as DNA, the CDR3 is TGCGCCAGCAGCCAAGCAGGGGCCGGAAAGGGCTACACCTTC. Translated, it gives CASSQAGAGKGYTF.

This clone has just a few counts. This CDR3 is CASSYDRTGNTEAFF. DNA of the CDR3: TGTGCCAGCAGTTACGACCGAACGGGGAACACTGAAGCTTTCTTT. The rearrangement links TRBV6-6 to TRBJ1-1; unclear D gene. Germline CDR1 reads MNHNY; CDR2 reads SVGAGI (reference sequence). Trimming removed 2 bases from V and 1 base from J, with 11 bases in between. This CDR3 is built from 15 residues.